Each of the 3 T cell receptor beta chains below was sequenced from the same sample in a study of T-cell memory formation after mild COVID-19. TCRdb reprocessed the 5' RACE reads via MiXCR and lists one record per CDR3 protein. Here the sample spans over 350,000 distinct CDR3 sequences, 24% being singletons. The sequenced sample consisted of PBMCs or a T cell subset sorted from them (not recorded which). All receptors derive from an adult woman who had mild COVID-19 (a few samples of this study predate the infection). Cell type and time point are not known.

In this sample, this clonotype turned up a few times. The chain recombines TRBV11-1 with TRBJ1-2; 10 positions match TRBD1. CDR3 length equals 15 residues. V shed 5 bases, J shed 1 base, and the junction held 4 bases outside the gene matches. From germline, CDR1 is SGHAT and CDR2 FQDESV (reference sequence). CDR3 DNA: TGTGCCAGCAGCCTGGGGACAGGGGATAACTATGGCTACACCTTC. Translated, it gives CASSLGTGDNYGYTF.

This clonotype came up a few times. The rearrangement links TRBV15 to TRBJ1-5; 9 nucleotides agree with TRBD1. The V segment lost 5 bases and the J segment 9 bases; nucleotides outside the gene matches: 8. Germline V gives CDR1 LNHNV, CDR2 YYDKDF (reference sequence). The CDR3 has 14 residues. For the CDR3, the DNA is TGTGCCACCAGCCAACCGGGACAGGGTTGGCCCCAGCATTTT. It is translated as CATSQPGQGWPQHF.

This clonotype appeared a few times. The rearrangement uses TRBV11-2 and TRBJ1-4; tentatively, D is TRBD1 (6 bases). The CDR3 has 16 residues. CDR1 and CDR2 from the germline V gene are SGHAT and FQNNGV. V was trimmed by 0 bases and J by 5 bases, leaving 13 bases between them. CDR3 DNA sequence: TGTGCCAGCAGCTTAGAGGGGGGCACGGTGAATGAAAAACTGTTTTTT. It is translated as CASSLEGGTVNEKLFF.